Listed below are T cell receptor beta chains from one sample, sequenced in a study of molecular identifiers for immune sequencing clone quantification. TCRdb re-derived calls from the PCR reads in MiXCR, one entry per CDR3 protein. Of hundreds of thousands of distinct CDR3 sequences listed, about a fifth were seen once; the top ten hold 0.81%. The sequenced sample consisted of naive CD8+ T cells from blood, with Jurkat cell RNA spiked in. The source is a human donor in good health. Some libraries in this study had Jurkat cell RNA spiked in. Each CDR3 is given without its conserved first and last residue. The order of the fields is clone size, V gene, D gene, CDR3 protein. The D gene is left open where the match is weak. For some rows the clone size is stated as once, few or many, or as a class when expanded; others skip it.

clone_size: many
v_call: TRBV7-9
d_call: -
cdr3_aa: ASSLAPEFYEQY

clone_size: many
v_call: TRBV20-1
d_call: -
cdr3_aa: SARDTRFNEKLF

clone_size: many
v_call: TRBV21-1
d_call: -
cdr3_aa: ASSKGAGRETQY

clone_size: -
v_call: TRBV6-2/TRBV6-3
d_call: TRBD2
cdr3_aa: ASSYAGLAGRETQY

clone_size: many
v_call: TRBV4-1
d_call: -
cdr3_aa: ASSQPADTQY

clone_size: -
v_call: TRBV7-9
d_call: -
cdr3_aa: ASSGAAGFTEAF

clone_size: many
v_call: TRBV4-3
d_call: -
cdr3_aa: ASSQDMTAHEQY

clone_size: -
v_call: TRBV20-1
d_call: -
cdr3_aa: SANDLDSASTDTQY

clone_size: few
v_call: TRBV6-6
d_call: -
cdr3_aa: ASSLSRGATDTQY

clone_size: many
v_call: TRBV5-4
d_call: -
cdr3_aa: ASNWQFSLTQY

clone_size: few
v_call: TRBV12-3/TRBV12-4
d_call: TRBD1
cdr3_aa: ASSTTGSRNIQY

clone_size: many
v_call: TRBV14
d_call: TRBD1
cdr3_aa: ASSPYRGTETQY

clone_size: many
v_call: TRBV3-1
d_call: -
cdr3_aa: ASSQGRSGYTEAF

clone_size: -
v_call: TRBV5-1
d_call: -
cdr3_aa: AGSAGRDTQY

clone_size: many
v_call: TRBV7-9
d_call: -
cdr3_aa: ASSPIRQTVTGELF

clone_size: few
v_call: TRBV4-3
d_call: -
cdr3_aa: ASSQEVWGVSTTEAF

clone_size: -
v_call: TRBV12-3/TRBV12-4
d_call: -
cdr3_aa: ASSPEGTRGEQY

clone_size: -
v_call: TRBV4-1
d_call: -
cdr3_aa: ASSPQGGGANEKLF

clone_size: -
v_call: TRBV6-6
d_call: -
cdr3_aa: ASSSTARELF

clone_size: many
v_call: TRBV12-3/TRBV12-4
d_call: -
cdr3_aa: ASNANLASPDTQY

clone_size: many
v_call: TRBV20-1
d_call: TRBD1
cdr3_aa: SATPPGQGPRGNQPQH

clone_size: -
v_call: TRBV28
d_call: -
cdr3_aa: VSSLIMVLTSTDTQY

clone_size: many
v_call: TRBV7-9
d_call: TRBD2
cdr3_aa: ASSLGTSSGRETQY

clone_size: many
v_call: TRBV5-3
d_call: TRBD2
cdr3_aa: ARRRTSDGTQY

clone_size: many
v_call: TRBV29-1
d_call: -
cdr3_aa: SVGTELNTGELF

clone_size: few
v_call: TRBV4-1
d_call: -
cdr3_aa: ASSQDLATDTQY

clone_size: few
v_call: TRBV6-2/TRBV6-3
d_call: -
cdr3_aa: ASSYSTGLGQPQH

clone_size: many
v_call: TRBV7-9
d_call: -
cdr3_aa: ASSPTWAQADTQY

clone_size: many
v_call: TRBV28
d_call: TRBD1
cdr3_aa: ASSWRGTVRTEAF

clone_size: many
v_call: TRBV7-9
d_call: -
cdr3_aa: ASDTATDTQY

clone_size: many
v_call: TRBV6-5
d_call: -
cdr3_aa: ASSDTGSGYEQY

clone_size: many
v_call: TRBV20-1
d_call: TRBD2
cdr3_aa: SARSLAVASREQY

clone_size: many
v_call: TRBV7-9
d_call: -
cdr3_aa: ASSLGTGTFPYEQY

clone_size: few
v_call: TRBV27
d_call: TRBD2
cdr3_aa: ASSPLAGSYNEQF

clone_size: many
v_call: TRBV7-3
d_call: TRBD2
cdr3_aa: ASSLGGTSEYNEQF

clone_size: -
v_call: TRBV3-1
d_call: -
cdr3_aa: ASSQGAGGPSADTQY

clone_size: many
v_call: TRBV25-1
d_call: -
cdr3_aa: ASSELESSGELF

clone_size: many
v_call: TRBV2
d_call: -
cdr3_aa: ASRLGQGPSGVKADTQY

clone_size: many
v_call: TRBV9
d_call: -
cdr3_aa: ASSEGASDTQY

clone_size: few
v_call: TRBV11-2
d_call: -
cdr3_aa: ASSLDVPRDNEQF

clone_size: many
v_call: TRBV29-1
d_call: -
cdr3_aa: SVVRESGGELF

clone_size: many
v_call: TRBV2
d_call: -
cdr3_aa: ASSEALRPLPHEDEKLF

clone_size: -
v_call: TRBV5-1
d_call: -
cdr3_aa: ANSLEGGPFSNQPQH

clone_size: few
v_call: TRBV14
d_call: -
cdr3_aa: ASSQEGRFNEQY

clone_size: many
v_call: TRBV21-1
d_call: -
cdr3_aa: ASSNMTGMTEAF

clone_size: -
v_call: TRBV2
d_call: -
cdr3_aa: ASSTGLNYGQY

clone_size: -
v_call: TRBV7-9
d_call: -
cdr3_aa: ASSEPRDAEAF

clone_size: many
v_call: TRBV12-3/TRBV12-4
d_call: -
cdr3_aa: ASSLSPEAF

clone_size: few
v_call: TRBV27
d_call: -
cdr3_aa: ASSFIGNSQPQH

clone_size: many
v_call: TRBV4-1
d_call: TRBD1
cdr3_aa: ASSPDRGYQPQH

clone_size: few
v_call: TRBV25-1
d_call: TRBD1
cdr3_aa: ASLRRGGCISYEQY

clone_size: many
v_call: TRBV11-2
d_call: -
cdr3_aa: ASSFLSNEAF

clone_size: many
v_call: TRBV12-3/TRBV12-4
d_call: -
cdr3_aa: ASGGGGSQPQH

clone_size: many
v_call: TRBV7-2
d_call: -
cdr3_aa: ASSLVASETYEQY

clone_size: many
v_call: TRBV5-5
d_call: -
cdr3_aa: ASSFRTAEGQY

clone_size: few
v_call: TRBV30
d_call: -
cdr3_aa: ACRGRGSIATNEKLF

clone_size: many
v_call: TRBV6-5
d_call: -
cdr3_aa: ASSLTDYEKLF

clone_size: many
v_call: TRBV7-2
d_call: TRBD2
cdr3_aa: ASSSTSGLGDTQY

clone_size: -
v_call: TRBV27
d_call: -
cdr3_aa: ASSLSGLLLYNEQF